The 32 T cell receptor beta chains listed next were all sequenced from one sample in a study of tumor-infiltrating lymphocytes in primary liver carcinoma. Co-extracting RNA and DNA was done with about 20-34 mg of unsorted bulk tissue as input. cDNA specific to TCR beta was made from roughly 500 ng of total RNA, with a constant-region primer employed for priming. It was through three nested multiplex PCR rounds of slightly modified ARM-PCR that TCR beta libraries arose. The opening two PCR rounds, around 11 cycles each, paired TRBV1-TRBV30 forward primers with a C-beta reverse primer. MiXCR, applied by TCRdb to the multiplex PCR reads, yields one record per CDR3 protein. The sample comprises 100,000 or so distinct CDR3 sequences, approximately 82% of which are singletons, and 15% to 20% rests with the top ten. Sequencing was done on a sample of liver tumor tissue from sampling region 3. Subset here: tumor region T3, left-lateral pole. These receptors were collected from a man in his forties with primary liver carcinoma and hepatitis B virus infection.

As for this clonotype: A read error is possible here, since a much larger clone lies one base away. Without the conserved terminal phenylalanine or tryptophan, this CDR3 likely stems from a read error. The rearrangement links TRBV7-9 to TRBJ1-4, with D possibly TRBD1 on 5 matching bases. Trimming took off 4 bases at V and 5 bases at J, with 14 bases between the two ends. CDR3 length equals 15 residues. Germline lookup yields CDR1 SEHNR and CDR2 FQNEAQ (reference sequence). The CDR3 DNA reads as TGTGCCAGCAGCTCGGGAGGGACGCTCAATGAAAAACTGTTTTCT. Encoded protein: CASSSGGTLNEKLFS.

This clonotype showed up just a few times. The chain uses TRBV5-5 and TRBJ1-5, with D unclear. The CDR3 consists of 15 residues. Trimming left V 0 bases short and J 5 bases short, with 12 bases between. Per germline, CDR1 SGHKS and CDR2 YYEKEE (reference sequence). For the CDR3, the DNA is TGTGCCAGCAGCTTGGCCGTGGATAACTATCAGCCCCAGCATTTT. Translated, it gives CASSLAVDNYQPQHF.

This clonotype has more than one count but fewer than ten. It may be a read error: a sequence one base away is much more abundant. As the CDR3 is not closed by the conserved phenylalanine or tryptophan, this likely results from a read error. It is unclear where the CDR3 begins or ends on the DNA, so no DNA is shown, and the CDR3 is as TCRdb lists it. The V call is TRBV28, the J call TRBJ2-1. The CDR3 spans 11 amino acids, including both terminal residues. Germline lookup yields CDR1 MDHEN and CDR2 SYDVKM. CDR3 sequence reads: CASSSFLSYLL.

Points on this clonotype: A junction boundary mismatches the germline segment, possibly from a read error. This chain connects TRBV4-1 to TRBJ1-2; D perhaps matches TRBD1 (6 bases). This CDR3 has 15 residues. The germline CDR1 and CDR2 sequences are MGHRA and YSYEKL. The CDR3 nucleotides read TGCACCAGGAGCCTCGCGGGCCAGGGGAACGGTGGCTACACCTTC. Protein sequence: CTRSLAGQGNGGYTF.

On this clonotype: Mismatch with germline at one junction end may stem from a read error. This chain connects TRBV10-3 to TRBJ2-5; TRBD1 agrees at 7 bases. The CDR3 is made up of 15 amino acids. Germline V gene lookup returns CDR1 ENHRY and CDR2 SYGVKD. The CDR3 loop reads CAISKSWGQGETQYF. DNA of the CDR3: TGTGCCATCAGTAAGTCGTGGGGTCAGGGGGAGACCCAATACTTC.

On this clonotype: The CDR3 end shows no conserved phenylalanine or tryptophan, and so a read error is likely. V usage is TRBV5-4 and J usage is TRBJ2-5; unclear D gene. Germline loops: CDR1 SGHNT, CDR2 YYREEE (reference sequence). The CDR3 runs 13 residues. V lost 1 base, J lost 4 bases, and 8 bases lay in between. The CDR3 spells CASSLYRRETQYL. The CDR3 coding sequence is TGTGCCAGCAGCTTGTATAGGCGAGAGACCCAGTACTTG.

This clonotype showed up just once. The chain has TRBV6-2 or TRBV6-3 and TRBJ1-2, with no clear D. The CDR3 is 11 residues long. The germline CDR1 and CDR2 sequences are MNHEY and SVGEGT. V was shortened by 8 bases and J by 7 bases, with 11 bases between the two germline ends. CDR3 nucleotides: TGTGCCAGCGATAGGGCCAGTGGCTACACCTTC. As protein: CASDRASGYTF.

The CDR3 reads CSVAPRWGMKIEAFF. CDR3 sequence (DNA): TGCAGCGTTGCCCCGAGATGGGGAATGAAGATTGAAGCTTTCTTT. V usage is TRBV29-1 and J usage is TRBJ1-1, with unresolved D. Germline CDR1 reads SQVTM; CDR2 reads ANQGSEA. This CDR3 region has 15 residues. The ends were cut back, 4 bases at V and 7 bases at J, with 22 bases in the middle.

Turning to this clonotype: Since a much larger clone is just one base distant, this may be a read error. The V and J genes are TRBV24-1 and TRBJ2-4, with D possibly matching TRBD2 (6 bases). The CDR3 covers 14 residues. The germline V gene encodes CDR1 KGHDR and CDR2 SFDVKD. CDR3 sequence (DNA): TGTGTCACCAGTGCCGCTAGCGATCGGCACATTCAGTACTTC. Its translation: CVTSAASDRHIQYF.

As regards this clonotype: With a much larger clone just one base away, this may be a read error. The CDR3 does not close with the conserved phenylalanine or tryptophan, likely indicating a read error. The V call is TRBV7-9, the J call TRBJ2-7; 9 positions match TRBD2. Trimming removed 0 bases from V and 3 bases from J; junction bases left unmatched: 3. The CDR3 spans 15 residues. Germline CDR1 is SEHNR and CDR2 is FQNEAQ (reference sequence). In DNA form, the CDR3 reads TGTGCCAGCAGCTTAGCAGCGGGAGGCCTCTACGAGCAGTACCTC. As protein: CASSLAAGGLYEQYL.

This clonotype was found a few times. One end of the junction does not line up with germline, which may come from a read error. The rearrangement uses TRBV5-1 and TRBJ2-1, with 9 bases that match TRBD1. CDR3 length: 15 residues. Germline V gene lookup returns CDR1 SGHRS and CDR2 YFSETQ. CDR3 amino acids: CASSLDLQGADEQLF. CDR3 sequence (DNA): TGCGCCAGCAGCTTGGACCTACAGGGGGCCGATGAGCAGCTCTTC.

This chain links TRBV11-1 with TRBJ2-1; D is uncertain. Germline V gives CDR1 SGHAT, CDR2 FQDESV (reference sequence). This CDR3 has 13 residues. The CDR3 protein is CGGTRLVVGEQFF. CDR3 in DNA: TGTGGCGGCACGCGACTGGTTGTGGGTGAGCAGTTCTTC.

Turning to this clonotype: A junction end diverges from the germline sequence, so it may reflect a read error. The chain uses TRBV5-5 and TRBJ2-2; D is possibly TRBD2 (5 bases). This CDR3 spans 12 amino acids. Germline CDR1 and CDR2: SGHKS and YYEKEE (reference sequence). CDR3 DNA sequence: TGTGCCTGCAGACTCCGCACCGGGGAGCTGGTTTTT. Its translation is CACRLRTGELVF.

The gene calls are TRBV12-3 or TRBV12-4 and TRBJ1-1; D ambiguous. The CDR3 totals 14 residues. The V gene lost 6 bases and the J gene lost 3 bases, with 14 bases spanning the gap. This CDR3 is CASSPQLRDTEAFF. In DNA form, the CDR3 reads TGTGCCAGCAGCCCTCAGCTTCGGGACACTGAAGCTTTCTTT.

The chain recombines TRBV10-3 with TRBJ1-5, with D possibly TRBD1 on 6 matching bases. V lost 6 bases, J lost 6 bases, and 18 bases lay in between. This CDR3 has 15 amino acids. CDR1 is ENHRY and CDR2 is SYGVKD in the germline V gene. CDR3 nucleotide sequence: TGTGCCATCAGAGATGAGGACAGCCAAAGTCAGCCCCAGCATTTT. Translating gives CAIRDEDSQSQPQHF.

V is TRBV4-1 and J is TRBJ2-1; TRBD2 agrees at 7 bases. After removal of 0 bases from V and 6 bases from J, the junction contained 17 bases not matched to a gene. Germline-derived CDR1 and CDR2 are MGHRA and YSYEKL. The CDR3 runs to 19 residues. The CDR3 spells CASSQDGGGRARVRNEQFF. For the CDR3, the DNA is TGCGCCAGCAGCCAAGACGGAGGAGGGAGGGCCAGGGTGCGCAATGAGCAGTTCTTC.

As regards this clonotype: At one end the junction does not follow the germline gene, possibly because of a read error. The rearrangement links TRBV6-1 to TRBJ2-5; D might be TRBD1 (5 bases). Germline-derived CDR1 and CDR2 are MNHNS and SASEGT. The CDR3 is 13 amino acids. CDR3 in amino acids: CACSARGTETQYF. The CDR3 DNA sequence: TGTGCCTGCAGTGCAAGGGGTACAGAGACCCAGTACTTC.

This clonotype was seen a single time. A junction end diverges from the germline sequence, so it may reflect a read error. In DNA form, the CDR3 reads TGCGCCAGCAGCCTGGGACAATTCTCCGGCACAGAAACGCAGTATTTT. It translates to CASSLGQFSGTETQYF. The chain has TRBV5-1 and TRBJ2-3; TRBD1 might be the D (6 bases). Germline V gives CDR1 SGHRS, CDR2 YFSETQ. The CDR3 is 16 residues long.

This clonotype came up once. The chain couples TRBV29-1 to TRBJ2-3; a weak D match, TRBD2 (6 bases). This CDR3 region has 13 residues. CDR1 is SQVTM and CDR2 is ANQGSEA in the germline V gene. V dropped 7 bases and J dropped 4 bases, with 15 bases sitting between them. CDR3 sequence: CSASGAGADTQYF. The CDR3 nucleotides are TGCAGCGCTTCTGGAGCGGGCGCAGATACGCAGTATTTT.

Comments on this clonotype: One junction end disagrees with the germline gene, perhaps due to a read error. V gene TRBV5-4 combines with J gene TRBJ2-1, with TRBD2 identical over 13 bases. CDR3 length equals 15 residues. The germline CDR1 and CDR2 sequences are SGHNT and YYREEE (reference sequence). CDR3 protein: CASSHGTSGNIKHFF. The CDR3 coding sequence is TGTGCCAGCAGCCACGGGACTAGCGGGAATATTAAGCACTTCTTC. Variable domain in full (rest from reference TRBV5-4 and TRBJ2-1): ETGVTQSPTHLIKTRGQQVTLRCSSQSGHNTVSWYQQALGQGPQFIFQYYREEENGRGNFPPRFSGLQFPNYSSELNVNALELDDSALYLCASSHGTSGNIKHFFGPGTRLTVL.

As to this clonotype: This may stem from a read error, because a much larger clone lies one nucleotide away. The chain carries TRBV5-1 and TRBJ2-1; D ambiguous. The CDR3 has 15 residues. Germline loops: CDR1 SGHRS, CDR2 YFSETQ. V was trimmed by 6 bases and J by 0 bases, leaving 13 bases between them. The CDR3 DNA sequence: TGCGCCAGCAACGGTATTGCTGCCTCCTACAATGAGCAGTTCTTC. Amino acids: CASNGIAASYNEQFF. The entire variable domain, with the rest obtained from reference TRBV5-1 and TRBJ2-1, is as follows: KAGVTQTPRYLIKTRGQQVTLSCSPISGHRSVSWYQQTPGQGLQFLFEYFSETQRNKGNFPGRFSGRQFSNSRSEMNVSTLELGDSALYLCASNGIAASYNEQFFGPGTRLTVL.

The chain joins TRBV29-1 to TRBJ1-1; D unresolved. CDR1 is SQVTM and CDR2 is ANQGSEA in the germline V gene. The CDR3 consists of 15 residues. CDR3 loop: CIARAGWGMNTEAFF. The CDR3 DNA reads TGCATTGCCCGGGCAGGCTGGGGAATGAACACTGAAGCTTTCTTT.

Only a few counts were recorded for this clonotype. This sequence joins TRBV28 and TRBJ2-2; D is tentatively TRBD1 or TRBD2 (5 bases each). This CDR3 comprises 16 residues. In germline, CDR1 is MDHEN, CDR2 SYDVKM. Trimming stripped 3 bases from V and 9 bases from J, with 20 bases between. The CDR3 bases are TGTGCCAGCAGTTTTTCGGGACCCTTGGGGACCAGGGAGCTGTTTTTT. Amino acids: CASSFSGPLGTRELFF. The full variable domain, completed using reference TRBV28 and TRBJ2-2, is DVKVTQSSRYLVKRTGEKVFLECVQDMDHENMFWYRQDPGLGLRLIYFSYDVKMKEKGDIPEGYSVSREKKERFSLILESASTNQTSMYLCASSFSGPLGTRELFFGEGSRLTVL.

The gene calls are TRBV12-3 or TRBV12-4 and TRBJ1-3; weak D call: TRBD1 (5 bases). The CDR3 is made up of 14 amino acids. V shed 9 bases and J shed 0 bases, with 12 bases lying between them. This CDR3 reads CARSMQGSGNTIYF. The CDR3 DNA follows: TGTGCCAGGAGTATGCAGGGCTCTGGAAACACCATATATTTT.

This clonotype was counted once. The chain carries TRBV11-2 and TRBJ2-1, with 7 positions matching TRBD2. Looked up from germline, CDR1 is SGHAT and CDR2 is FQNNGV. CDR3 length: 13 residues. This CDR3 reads CTIPGATGREQFF. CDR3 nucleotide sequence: TGTACCATCCCCGGGGCTACCGGGAGGGAGCAGTTCTTC.

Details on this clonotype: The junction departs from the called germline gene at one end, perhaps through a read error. For the CDR3, the DNA is TGTGCCAGCAGTAAACAGGGACCTTCCAATGAACAGTTCTTC. Protein: CASSKQGPSNEQFF. J is TRBJ2-1 and V is TRBV2, with a possible D match to TRBD1 (6 bases). Looked up from germline, CDR1 is SNHLY and CDR2 is FYNNEI. This CDR3 region has 14 residues.

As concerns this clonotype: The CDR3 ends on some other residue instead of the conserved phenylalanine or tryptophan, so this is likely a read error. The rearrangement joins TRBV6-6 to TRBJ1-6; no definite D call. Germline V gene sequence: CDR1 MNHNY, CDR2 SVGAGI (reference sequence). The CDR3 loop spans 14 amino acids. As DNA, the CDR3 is TGTGCCAGCGGCCTTAACACAGCTGGTTCACTCCTCCACCTT. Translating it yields CASGLNTAGSLLHL.

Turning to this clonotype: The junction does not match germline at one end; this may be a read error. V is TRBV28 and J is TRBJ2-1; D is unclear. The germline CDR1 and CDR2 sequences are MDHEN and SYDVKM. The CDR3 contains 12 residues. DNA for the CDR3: TGTGGCAGCAGGCTTTATCGCAATGAACAGTTCTTC. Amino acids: CGSRLYRNEQFF.

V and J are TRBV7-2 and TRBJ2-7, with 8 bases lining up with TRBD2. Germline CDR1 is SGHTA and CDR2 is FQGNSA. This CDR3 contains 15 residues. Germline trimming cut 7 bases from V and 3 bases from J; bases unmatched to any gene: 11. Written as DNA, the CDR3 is TGTGCCAGCAACTCGGTGGCGGGGGGAGGCTACGAGCAGTACTTC. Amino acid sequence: CASNSVAGGGYEQYF.

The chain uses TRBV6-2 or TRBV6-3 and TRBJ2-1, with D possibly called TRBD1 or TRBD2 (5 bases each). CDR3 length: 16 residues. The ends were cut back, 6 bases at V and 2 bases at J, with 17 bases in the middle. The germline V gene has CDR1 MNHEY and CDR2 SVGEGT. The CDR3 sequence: CASSSPGHGTYNEQFF. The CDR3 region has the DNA TGTGCCAGCAGCTCCCCGGGGCATGGTACCTACAATGAGCAGTTCTTC.

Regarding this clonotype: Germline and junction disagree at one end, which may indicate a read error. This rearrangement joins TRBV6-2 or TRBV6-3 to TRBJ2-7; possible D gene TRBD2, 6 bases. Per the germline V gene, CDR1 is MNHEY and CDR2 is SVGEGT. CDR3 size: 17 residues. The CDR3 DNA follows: TGTGCCAGCAGTTACGATAGGAGGACTGGCGGGATCTACGAGCAGTATTTC. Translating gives CASSYDRRTGGIYEQYF.

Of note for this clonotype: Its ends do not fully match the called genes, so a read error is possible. CDR3 nucleotides: TGTGCTAGCAGCTTCCCCACGGGGAGCTTAGCGAAGACCGGGGAGTTGTTTTTT. Translation: CASSFPTGSLAKTGELFF. The chain recombines TRBV12-3 or TRBV12-4 with TRBJ2-2; D is perhaps TRBD2 (5 bases). The CDR3 length is 18 residues.